These 14 T cell receptor beta chains were all obtained from the same sample, sequenced in a study of blood T cell repertoires in COVID-19. Assay used: immunoSEQ multiplex PCR; TCRdb lists only in-frame clones, some missing. The repertoire consists of some 300,000 clones, with about 90% occurring once and the leading ten covering over 9%. Sample: PBMCs or T cells enriched from blood (not recorded which). The origin of the receptors is a woman in her 30s who had recovered from COVID-19.

The genes are TRBV7-3 and TRBJ1-1; 10 bases align to TRBD1. Unmatched junction bases numbered 5, after V lost 5 bases and J lost 5 bases. The CDR3 runs to 14 residues. Per the germline V gene, CDR1 is SGHTA and CDR2 is FQGTGA. CDR3 nucleotide sequence: TGTGCCAGCAGCCGGGGACAGGGGCGAACTGAAGCTTTCTTT. Translation: CASSRGQGRTEAFF. The full variable domain, in which reference TRBV7-3 and TRBJ1-1 provide the parts outside the CDR3, is GAGVSQTPSNKVTEKGKYVELRCDPISGHTALYWYRQSLGQGPEFLIYFQGTGAADDSGLPNDRFFAVRPEGSVSTLKIQRTERGDSAVYLCASSRGQGRTEAFFGQGTRLTVV.

This rearrangement joins TRBV11-2 to TRBJ2-1; tentatively, D is TRBD1 (7 bases). From germline, CDR1 is SGHAT and CDR2 FQNNGV. This CDR3 has 11 residues. The germline V and J ends were trimmed by 10 bases and 10 bases, with 14 bases remaining between them. In DNA, the CDR3 is TGTGCCACCCAGGGGGGTCGGGAGCAGTTCTTC. Translating it yields CATQGGREQFF.

The CDR3 nucleotides are TGTGCCAGTAGTTCATGGGACAGCCTCCCGGGAAACACCATATATTTT. Its protein is CASSSWDSLPGNTIYF. The chain links TRBV19 to TRBJ1-3; TRBD1 aligns across 7 bases. CDR1 is LNHDA and CDR2 is SQIVND in the germline V gene (reference sequence). V dropped 5 bases and J dropped 4; count of bases not matched to a gene: 11. The CDR3 length is 16 residues.

The chain combines TRBV15 with TRBJ1-4, with D unresolved. The CDR3 loop spans 16 amino acids. The V gene's germline CDR1 is LNHNV and CDR2 YYDKDF (reference sequence). The germline V and J ends were trimmed by 0 bases and 0 bases, with 8 bases remaining between them. The CDR3 reads CATSRDRFSTNEKLFF. CDR3 bases: TGTGCCACCAGCAGAGATCGGTTTTCAACTAATGAAAAACTGTTTTTT.

This clone is a singleton in its sample. The chain uses TRBV7-2 and TRBJ1-2; possible D gene TRBD1, 5 bases. The germline V gene encodes CDR1 SGHTA and CDR2 FQGNSA. CDR3 length: 13 residues. The V gene lost 1 base and the J gene lost 14 bases, with 17 bases spanning the gap. CDR3 DNA: TGTGCCAGCAGCTTAGTATGGGGCCCAGGTTGTACCTTC. Protein product: CASSLVWGPGCTF. Looking up the rest from reference TRBV7-2 and TRBJ1-2 gives the full variable domain: GAGVSQSPSNKVTEKGKDVELRCDPISGHTALYWYRQSLGQGLEFLIYFQGNSAPDKSGLPSDRFSAERTGGSVSTLTIQRTQQEDSAVYLCASSLVWGPGCTFGSGTRLTVV.

This sequence joins TRBV19 and TRBJ2-4, with D maybe TRBD1 (5 bases). V shed 1 base and J shed 2 bases, with 6 bases lying between them. CDR3 length equals 14 residues. The germline V gene encodes CDR1 LNHDA and CDR2 SQIVND (reference sequence). The CDR3 region is CASSIAGTKNIQYF. The CDR3 bases are TGTGCCAGTAGTATAGCAGGGACCAAAAACATTCAGTACTTC.

The chain recombines TRBV5-8 with TRBJ1-5, with D perhaps TRBD1 (5 bases). The CDR3 has 16 residues. Germline-derived CDR1 and CDR2 are SGHTS and YDEGEE. V was shortened by 0 bases and J by 7 bases, with 17 bases between the two germline ends. This chain's CDR3 is CASSLAEGTWNQPQHF. The CDR3 region has the DNA TGTGCCAGCAGCTTGGCCGAGGGGACTTGGAACCAGCCCCAGCATTTT.

V is TRBV9 and J is TRBJ2-2, with TRBD1 matching 9 bases. Germline-derived CDR1 and CDR2 are SGDLS and YYNGEE. This CDR3 spans 14 amino acids. V lost 3 bases and J lost 5; bases outside the gene matches: 2. Here the CDR3 reads CASSGTGATGELFF. The CDR3 nucleotides read TGTGCCAGCAGCGGGACAGGGGCTACCGGGGAGCTGTTTTTT.

The chain links TRBV27 to TRBJ1-5; a possible D gene is TRBD1 (5 bases). In germline, CDR1 is MNHEY, CDR2 SMNVEV (reference sequence). This CDR3 is 14 amino acids long. The V end was cut by 1 base, the J end by 3 bases, with 7 bases between. The CDR3 region has the DNA TGTGCCAGCAGTTTATGGGGCTACAATCAGCCCCAGCATTTT. Translation: CASSLWGYNQPQHF.

This clone was counted a single time. The gene calls are TRBV3-1 (or the pseudogene TRBV3-2) and TRBJ1-2; D is ambiguous. CDR1 and CDR2 (germline): LGHDT, YNNKEL (reference sequence). V was pared by 0 bases and J by 1 base, with 18 bases between. The CDR3 runs 18 residues. The CDR3 protein is CASSQDGFRHGLNYGYTF. The CDR3 nucleotides are TGTGCCAGCAGCCAAGACGGGTTTAGACACGGACTTAACTATGGCTACACCTTC.

The chain recombines TRBV12-3 or TRBV12-4 with TRBJ1-4; D remains unclear. This CDR3 comprises 12 residues. Trimming took off 8 bases at V and 7 bases at J, with 11 bases between the two ends. This CDR3 reads CASGSLSEKLFF. The CDR3, as DNA: TGTGCCAGCGGCAGTTTAAGTGAAAAACTGTTTTTT.

This chain connects TRBV2 to TRBJ2-7; TRBD1 aligns across 7 bases. Per germline, CDR1 SNHLY and CDR2 FYNNEI. The CDR3 loop spans 15 amino acids. The ends lost 3 bases at V and 3 bases at J; junction bases unmatched: 8. The CDR3 sequence is CASSEAPGTVYEQYF. CDR3 nucleotide sequence: TGTGCCAGCAGTGAGGCGCCGGGGACAGTCTACGAGCAGTACTTC.

The CDR3 loop is CASSQLRGNEKLFF. The CDR3 DNA follows: TGCGCCAGCAGCCAATTGAGGGGGAATGAAAAACTGTTTTTT. The chain recombines TRBV4-1 with TRBJ1-4; D possibly corresponds to TRBD1 (6 bases). Trimming pared 2 bases from V and 5 bases from J, leaving 9 bases between. CDR1 MGHRA and CDR2 YSYEKL come from the germline V gene. This CDR3 region has 14 residues.

This sequence joins TRBV4-1 and TRBJ2-2; a possible D gene is TRBD1 (6 bases). The CDR3 contains 14 residues. The V gene lost 4 bases and the J gene lost 5 bases, with 11 bases spanning the gap. Germline V gives CDR1 MGHRA, CDR2 YSYEKL. Here the CDR3 reads CASSLRQATGELFF. DNA for the CDR3: TGCGCCAGCAGCCTTAGACAGGCTACCGGGGAGCTGTTTTTT.